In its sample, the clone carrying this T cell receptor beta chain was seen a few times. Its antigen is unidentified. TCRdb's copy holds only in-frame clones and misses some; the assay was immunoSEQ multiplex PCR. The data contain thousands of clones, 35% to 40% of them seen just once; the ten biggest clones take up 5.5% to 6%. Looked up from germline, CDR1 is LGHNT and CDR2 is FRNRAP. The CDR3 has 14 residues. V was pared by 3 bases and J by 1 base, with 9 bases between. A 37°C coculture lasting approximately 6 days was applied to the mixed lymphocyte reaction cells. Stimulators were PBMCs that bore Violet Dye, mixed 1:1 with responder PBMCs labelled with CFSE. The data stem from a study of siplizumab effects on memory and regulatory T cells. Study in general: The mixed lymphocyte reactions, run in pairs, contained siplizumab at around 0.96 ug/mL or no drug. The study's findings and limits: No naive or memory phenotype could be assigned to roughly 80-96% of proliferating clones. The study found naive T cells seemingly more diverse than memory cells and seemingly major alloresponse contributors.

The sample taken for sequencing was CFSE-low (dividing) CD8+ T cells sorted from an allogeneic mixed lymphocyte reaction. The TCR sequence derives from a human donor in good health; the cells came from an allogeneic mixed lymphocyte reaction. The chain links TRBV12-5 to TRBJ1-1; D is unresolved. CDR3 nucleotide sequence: TGTGCTAGTGGTTTTGCAGGCCCGAACACTGAAGCTTTCTTT. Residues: CASGFAGPNTEAFF.